Only one count was recorded for the clone carrying this T cell receptor (beta chain). Its antigen is unidentified. One end of the junction fails to match germline, which may point to a read error. This sample is drawn from a study of T-cell memory formation after mild COVID-19. Study results and limitations: Cross-reactive memory seemingly joined, as some responding clones were found in pre-infection memory.

One entry per CDR3 protein results from TCRdb running MiXCR on the 5' RACE reads. The sample lists 560,000 or so distinct CDR3 sequences, around 15% occurring once. There are 14 residues in the CDR3. The chain couples TRBV12-3 or TRBV12-4 to TRBJ2-7; D call uncertain. This TCR came from an adult woman who had mild COVID-19 (a few samples of this study predate the infection). Cell type and time point are not known. The sequenced sample consisted of PBMCs or a T cell subset sorted from them (not recorded which). Here the CDR3 DNA reads TGTGCCAGCAGCTTAGGTATCAGCTCCCACGAGCAGTACTTC. This encodes CASSLGISSHEQYF.